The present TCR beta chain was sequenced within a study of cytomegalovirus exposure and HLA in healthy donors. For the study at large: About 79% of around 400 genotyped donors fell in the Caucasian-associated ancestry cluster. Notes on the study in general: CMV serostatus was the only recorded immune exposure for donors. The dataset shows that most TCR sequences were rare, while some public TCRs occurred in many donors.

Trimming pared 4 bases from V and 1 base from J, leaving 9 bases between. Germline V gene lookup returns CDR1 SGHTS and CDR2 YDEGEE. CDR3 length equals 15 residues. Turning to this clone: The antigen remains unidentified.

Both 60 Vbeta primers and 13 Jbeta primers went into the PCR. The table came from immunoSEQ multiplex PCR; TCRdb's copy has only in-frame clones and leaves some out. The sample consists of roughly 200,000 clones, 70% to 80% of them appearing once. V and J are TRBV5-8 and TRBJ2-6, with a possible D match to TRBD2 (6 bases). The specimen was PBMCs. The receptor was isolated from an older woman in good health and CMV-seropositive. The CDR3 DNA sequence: TGTGCCAGCAGCCGACTAGGGTCTGGGGCCAACGTCCTGACTTTC. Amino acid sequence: CASSRLGSGANVLTF.